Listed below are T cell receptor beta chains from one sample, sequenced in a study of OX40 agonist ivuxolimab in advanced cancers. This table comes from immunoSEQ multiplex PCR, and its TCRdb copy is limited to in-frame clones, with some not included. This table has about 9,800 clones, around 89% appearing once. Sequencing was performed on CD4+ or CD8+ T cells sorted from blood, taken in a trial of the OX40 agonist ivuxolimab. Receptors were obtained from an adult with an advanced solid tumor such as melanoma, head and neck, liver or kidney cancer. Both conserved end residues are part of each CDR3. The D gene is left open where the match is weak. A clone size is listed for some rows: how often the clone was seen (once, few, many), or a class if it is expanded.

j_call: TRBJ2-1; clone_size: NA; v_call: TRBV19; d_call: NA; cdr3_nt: TGTGCCAGTAGTATCCAGGGGGGGAATGAGCAGTTCTTC; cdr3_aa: CASSIQGGNEQFF
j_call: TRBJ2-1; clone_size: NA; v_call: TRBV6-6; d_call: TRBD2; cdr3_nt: TGTGCCAGCAGTTCCCCCCAGCGGGAGGGAACTGAGCAGTTCTTC; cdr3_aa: CASSSPQREGTEQFF
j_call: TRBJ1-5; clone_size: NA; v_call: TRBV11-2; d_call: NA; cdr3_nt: TGTGCCAGCAGCTTAACTGGCACCCGGAGGGATCAGCCCCAGCATTTT; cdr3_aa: CASSLTGTRRDQPQHF
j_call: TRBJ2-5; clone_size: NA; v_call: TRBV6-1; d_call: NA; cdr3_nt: TGTGCCAGCAGTGAAATTGATAGGCCAGGTTCCGGGACCCAGTACTTC; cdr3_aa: CASSEIDRPGSGTQYF
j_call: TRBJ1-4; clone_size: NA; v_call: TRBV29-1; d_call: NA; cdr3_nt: TGCAGCGTTTCACAGGCCGATAATGAAAAACTGTTTTTT; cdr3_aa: CSVSQADNEKLFF
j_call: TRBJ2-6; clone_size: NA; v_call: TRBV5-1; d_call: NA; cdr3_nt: TGCGCCAGCAGCCTCGAGCCGGCTTATAGCTCTGGGGCCAACGTCCTGACTTTC; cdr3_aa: CASSLEPAYSSGANVLTF
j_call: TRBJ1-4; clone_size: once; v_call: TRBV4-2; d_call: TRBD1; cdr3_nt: TGTGCCAGCAGCCAACCCGCGGGGACAGCTAATGAAAAACTGTTTTTT; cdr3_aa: CASSQPAGTANEKLFF
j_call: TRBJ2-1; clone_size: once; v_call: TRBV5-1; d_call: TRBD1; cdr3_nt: TGCGCCAGCAGCTCCGGGACAGGGGGGAGTGAGCAGTTCTTC; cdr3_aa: CASSSGTGGSEQFF
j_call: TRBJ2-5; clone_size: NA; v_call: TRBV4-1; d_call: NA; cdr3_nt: TGCGCCAGCAGCCAAGCTCCAGGAGCGATGGAGACCCAGTACTTC; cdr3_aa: CASSQAPGAMETQYF
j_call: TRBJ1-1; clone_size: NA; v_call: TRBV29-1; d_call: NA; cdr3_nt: TGCAGCGTTCTAGGGGGGAAAGGGACCACTGAAGCTTTCTTT; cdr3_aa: CSVLGGKGTTEAFF
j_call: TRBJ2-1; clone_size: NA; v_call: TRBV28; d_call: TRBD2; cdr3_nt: TGTGCCAGCAGTTCGCCGACTAGCGGGGCCGATGAGCAGTTCTTC; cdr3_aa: CASSSPTSGADEQFF
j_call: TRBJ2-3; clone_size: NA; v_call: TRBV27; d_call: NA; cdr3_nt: TGTGCCAGCAGTTTAAAGCGCCCCATCGGCGATACGCAGTATTTT; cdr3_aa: CASSLKRPIGDTQYF
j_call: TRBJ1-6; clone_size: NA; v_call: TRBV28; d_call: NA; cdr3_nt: TGTGCCAGCAGTTCCCCCGAACCTCCCACAGGCCTCCACTTT; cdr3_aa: CASSSPEPPTGLHF
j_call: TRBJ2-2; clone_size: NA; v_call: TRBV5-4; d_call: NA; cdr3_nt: TGTGCTCTAACAGGGCCTCGTGGCACCGGGGAGCTGTTTTTT; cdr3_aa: CALTGPRGTGELFF
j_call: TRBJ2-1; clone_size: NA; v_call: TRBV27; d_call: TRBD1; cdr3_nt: TGTGCCAGCAGTCCAGGACAGGGGCCGAGGAATGAGCAGTTCTTC; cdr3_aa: CASSPGQGPRNEQFF
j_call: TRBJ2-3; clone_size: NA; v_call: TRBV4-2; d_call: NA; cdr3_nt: TGTGCCAGCAGCCGGCTCATGAGCACAGATACGCAGTATTTT; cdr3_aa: CASSRLMSTDTQYF
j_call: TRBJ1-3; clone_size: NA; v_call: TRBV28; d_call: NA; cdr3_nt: TGTGCCAGTAGGACGGGGGTGGACACCATATATTTT; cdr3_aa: CASRTGVDTIYF
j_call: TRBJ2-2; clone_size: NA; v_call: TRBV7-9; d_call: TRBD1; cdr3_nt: TGTGCCAGCAGCTTAGTAGAGACAGGGGGCACCGGGGAGCTGTTTTTT; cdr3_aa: CASSLVETGGTGELFF
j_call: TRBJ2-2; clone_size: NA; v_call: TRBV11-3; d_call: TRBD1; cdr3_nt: TGTGCCAGCAGCCTCGGACAGGAAGGCGGGGAGCTGTTTTTT; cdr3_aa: CASSLGQEGGELFF
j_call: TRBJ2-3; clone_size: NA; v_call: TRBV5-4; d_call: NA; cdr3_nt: TGTGCCAGCAGCGCGACAAGCGGAAGCACAGATACGCAGTATTTT; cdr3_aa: CASSATSGSTDTQYF
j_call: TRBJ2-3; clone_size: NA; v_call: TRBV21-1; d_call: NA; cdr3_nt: TGTGCCAGCAGCAGGCGGGTTAGCGGGAAGGTTGCAGATACGCAGTATTTT; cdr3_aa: CASSRRVSGKVADTQYF
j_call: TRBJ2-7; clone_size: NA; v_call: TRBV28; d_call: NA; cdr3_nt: TGTGCCAGCAATAGAGGGAGCTCCTACGAGCAGTACTTC; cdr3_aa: CASNRGSSYEQYF
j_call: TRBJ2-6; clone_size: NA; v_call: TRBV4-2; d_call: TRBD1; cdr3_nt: TGTGCCAGCAGCCGAACTCTACAGGGGGCTGTCGTTACTGGGGCCAACGTCCTGACTTTC; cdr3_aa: CASSRTLQGAVVTGANVLTF
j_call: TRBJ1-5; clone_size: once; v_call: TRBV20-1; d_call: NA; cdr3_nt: TGCAGTGCTTCCGAGGGAAGGCACCAGCATTTT; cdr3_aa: CSASEGRHQHF
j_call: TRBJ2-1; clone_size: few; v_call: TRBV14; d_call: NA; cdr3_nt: TGTGCCAGCAGCGATGATGGGACGGCCTACAATGAGCAGTTCTTC; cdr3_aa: CASSDDGTAYNEQFF
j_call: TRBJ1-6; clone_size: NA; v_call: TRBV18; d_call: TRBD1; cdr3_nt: TGTGCCAGCTCACCTATCCGGGACAGGGATTCACCCCTCCACTTT; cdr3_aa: CASSPIRDRDSPLHF